This passage covers 2 T cell receptor beta chains from one sample sequenced in a study of blood T cell repertoires in COVID-19. Assay used: immunoSEQ multiplex PCR; TCRdb lists only in-frame clones, some missing. Of about 170,000 clones in the sample, under 90% were seen once. The specimen was peripheral blood. The source is a woman older than 75 with acute or convalescent COVID-19.

This clone was seen only a few times. The chain joins TRBV11-2 to TRBJ1-4, with a weak D call TRBD1 (5 bases). Germline CDR1 and CDR2: SGHAT and FQNNGV. This CDR3 is 15 amino acids long. The V end lost 4 bases, the J end lost 3 bases, and 12 bases lay between the germline ends. CDR3: CASSSPAGSNEKLFF. CDR3 bases: TGTGCCAGCAGCTCGCCGGCAGGGTCTAATGAAAAACTGTTTTTT. The whole variable domain, remainder taken from reference TRBV11-2 and TRBJ1-4, is EAGVAQSPRYKIIEKRQSVAFWCNPISGHATLYWYQQILGQGPKLLIQFQNNGVVDDSQLPKDRFSAERLKGVDSTLKIQPAKLEDSAVYLCASSSPAGSNEKLFFGSGTQLSVL.

The genes are TRBV5-1 and TRBJ2-7; 7 bases agree with TRBD2. The trim removed 0 bases at V and 3 bases at J, leaving 12 bases unmatched. The CDR3 extends over 17 amino acids. Germline V gene data show CDR1 as SGHRS and CDR2 as YFSETQ. The CDR3 DNA follows: TGCGCCAGCAGCTTGGTGCCTAGCGGAGCTGGGGTCTACGAGCAGTACTTC. This translates into CASSLVPSGAGVYEQYF. The entire variable domain, with the rest obtained from reference TRBV5-1 and TRBJ2-7, is as follows: KAGVTQTPRYLIKTRGQQVTLSCSPISGHRSVSWYQQTPGQGLQFLFEYFSETQRNKGNFPGRFSGRQFSNSRSEMNVSTLELGDSALYLCASSLVPSGAGVYEQYFGPGTRLTVT.